The present TCR beta chain was sequenced within a study of blood T cells in healthy people across ages. General study results and limits: A roughly linear age-dependent decrease characterized TCR beta diversity per million T cells.

Through a sample-barcoded 5' primer and a J-beta primer mix, a second PCR was run for 7 to 11 cycles. One entry per CDR3 protein, called by TCRdb with MiXCR from the 5' RACE reads. The sample has roughly 1,500,000 distinct CDR3 sequences, roughly 40% seen once. This clonotype appeared a few times. What it binds is unknown. V gave up 7 bases and J gave up 8 bases, with 12 bases separating them. This CDR3 comprises 12 residues. Source material: blood. This TCR derives from a woman younger than 30 in good health. The V and J genes are TRBV12-3 or TRBV12-4 and TRBJ2-1; no clear D gene. The CDR3 region is CASTRYRDEQFF. In DNA, the CDR3 is TGTGCCAGCACCCGTTATCGGGATGAGCAGTTCTTC.